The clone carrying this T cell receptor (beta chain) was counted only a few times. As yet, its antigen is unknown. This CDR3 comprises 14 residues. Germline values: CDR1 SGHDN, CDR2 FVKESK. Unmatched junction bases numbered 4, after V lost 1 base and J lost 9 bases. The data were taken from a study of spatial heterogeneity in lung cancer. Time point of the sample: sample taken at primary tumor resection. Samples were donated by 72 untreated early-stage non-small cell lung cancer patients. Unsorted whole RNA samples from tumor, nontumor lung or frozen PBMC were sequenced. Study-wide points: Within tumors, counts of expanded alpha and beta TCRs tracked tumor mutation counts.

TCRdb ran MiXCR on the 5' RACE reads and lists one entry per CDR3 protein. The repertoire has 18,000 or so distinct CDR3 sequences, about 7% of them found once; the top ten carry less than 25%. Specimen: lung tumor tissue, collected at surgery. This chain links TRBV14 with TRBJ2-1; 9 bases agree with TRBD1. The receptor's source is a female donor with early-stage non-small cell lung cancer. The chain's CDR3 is CASSQATGGGEQFF. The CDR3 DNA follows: TGTGCCAGCAGCCAAGCGACAGGGGGGGGTGAGCAGTTCTTC.